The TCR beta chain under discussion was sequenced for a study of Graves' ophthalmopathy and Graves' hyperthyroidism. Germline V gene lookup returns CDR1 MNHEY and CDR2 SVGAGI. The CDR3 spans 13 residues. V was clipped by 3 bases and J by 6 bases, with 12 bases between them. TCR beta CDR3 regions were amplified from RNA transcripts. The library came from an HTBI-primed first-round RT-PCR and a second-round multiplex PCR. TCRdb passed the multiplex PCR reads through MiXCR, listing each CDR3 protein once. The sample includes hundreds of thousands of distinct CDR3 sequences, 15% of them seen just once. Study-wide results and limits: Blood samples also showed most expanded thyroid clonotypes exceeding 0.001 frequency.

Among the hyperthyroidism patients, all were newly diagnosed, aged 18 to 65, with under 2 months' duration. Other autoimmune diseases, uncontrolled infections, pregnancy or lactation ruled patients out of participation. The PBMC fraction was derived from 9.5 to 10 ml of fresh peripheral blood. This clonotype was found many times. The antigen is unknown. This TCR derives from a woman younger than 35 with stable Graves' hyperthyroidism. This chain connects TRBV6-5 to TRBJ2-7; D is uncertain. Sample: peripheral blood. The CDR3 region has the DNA TGTGCCAGCAGTTATACCGATGGGGTCGAGCAGTACTTC. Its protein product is CASSYTDGVEQYF.